One sample yielded the 10 T cell receptor beta chains listed below, sequenced in a study of beta chain features in type 1 diabetes. Sequencing targeted expressed TCRB transcripts, as all isolated RNA had been reverse transcribed. Sequencing was performed with immunoSEQ multiplex PCR; in TCRdb, only in-frame clones are kept and a portion is missing. The repertoire holds tens of thousands of clones, under 35% seen once, with about 0.42% in the top ten. Sequencing was carried out using stem cell memory CD4+ T cells from blood. These receptors were collected from a woman younger than 35 in good health.

This clone was seen a handful of times. The genes are TRBV18 and TRBJ2-2; possibly TRBD2 for D (5 bases). V dropped 3 bases and J dropped 2 bases, with 10 bases sitting between them. This CDR3 has 15 residues. Per germline, CDR1 KGHSH and CDR2 LQKENI. CDR3 sequence reads: CASSPRGTNTGELFF. DNA of the CDR3: TGTGCCAGCTCACCTCGGGGTACTAACACCGGGGAGCTGTTTTTT.

V and J are TRBV10-3 and TRBJ2-7; 7 positions agree with TRBD1. The CDR3 length is 13 residues. J was trimmed by 3 bases and V by 10 bases; bases with no gene match: 9. Germline V gene lookup returns CDR1 ENHRY and CDR2 SYGVKD. The CDR3 here is CATQKDRDYEQYF. The CDR3 nucleotides read TGTGCCACCCAAAAAGACAGGGACTACGAGCAGTACTTC.

The genes are TRBV5-1 and TRBJ2-7; 10 bases line up with TRBD2. The germline CDR1 and CDR2 sequences are SGHRS and YFSETQ. The ends lost 4 bases at V and 4 bases at J; junction bases unmatched: 5. The CDR3 is made up of 14 amino acids. CDR3 amino acids: CASSLAGEGYEQYF. The CDR3 DNA is TGCGCCAGCAGCCTAGCGGGAGAAGGTTACGAGCAGTACTTC. Using reference TRBV5-1 and TRBJ2-7 for the parts outside the CDR3, the full variable domain is KAGVTQTPRYLIKTRGQQVTLSCSPISGHRSVSWYQQTPGQGLQFLFEYFSETQRNKGNFPGRFSGRQFSNSRSEMNVSTLELGDSALYLCASSLAGEGYEQYFGPGTRLTVT.

This clone was counted between two and nine times. The rearrangement joins TRBV9 to TRBJ2-1; TRBD1 aligns across 8 bases. The junction had 5 bases not matched to a gene; V was cut back by 3 bases and J by 6 bases. CDR3 size: 14 residues. Germline lookup yields CDR1 SGDLS and CDR2 YYNGEE. This CDR3 reads CASSALTGGNEQFF. CDR3 DNA sequence: TGTGCCAGCAGCGCTCTAACAGGGGGCAATGAGCAGTTCTTC.

There are a few counts of this clone. The chain uses TRBV7-6 and TRBJ2-7; D possibly corresponds to TRBD1 (5 bases). Trimming took 3 bases from V and 3 from J, leaving 12 bases between them. Germline V gene sequence: CDR1 SGHVS, CDR2 FNYEAQ. This CDR3 is built from 14 residues. CDR3 residues: CASSFTQDNYEQYF. The CDR3, as DNA: TGTGCCAGCAGCTTCACACAGGATAACTACGAGCAGTACTTC.

This clone was observed a few times. CDR3 amino acids: CASSLQGAGLNYEQYF. DNA for the CDR3: TGTGCCAGTAGCTTACAGGGGGCTGGCCTCAACTACGAGCAGTACTTC. The chain employs TRBV19 and TRBJ2-7; 9 bases align to TRBD1. Germline lookup yields CDR1 LNHDA and CDR2 SQIVND (reference sequence). The CDR3 is 16 amino acids. J lost 3 bases, V lost 6 bases, and 12 bases had no gene match.

This chain links TRBV19 with TRBJ2-3; D perhaps matches TRBD1 (6 bases). Germline CDR1 is LNHDA and CDR2 is SQIVND (reference sequence). The CDR3 is 14 amino acids. Trimming left V 4 bases short and J 4 bases short, with 12 bases between. DNA for the CDR3: TGTGCCAGTAGTAGGGCAGGGGATCCAGATACGCAGTATTTT. Its protein product is CASSRAGDPDTQYF.

This clone was picked up a small number of times. The chain carries TRBV7-3 and TRBJ2-3; TRBD1 matches at 8 bases. J lost 9 bases, V lost 5 bases, and 7 bases had no gene match. CDR1 and CDR2 from the germline V gene are SGHTA and FQGTGA. The length of the CDR3 is 13 residues. This chain's CDR3 is CASSKDRAGTQYF. The CDR3 bases are TGTGCCAGCAGCAAGGACAGGGCAGGCACGCAGTATTTT.

The rearrangement uses TRBV11-2 and TRBJ2-7, with D hard to call. Trimming pared 5 bases from V and 1 base from J, leaving 12 bases between. The germline gives CDR1 SGHAT, CDR2 FQNNGV. The CDR3 consists of 14 residues. The CDR3 protein is CASSPTRSSYEQYF. The CDR3 DNA follows: TGTGCCAGCAGCCCGACAAGATCTTCCTACGAGCAGTACTTC.

The chain couples TRBV5-4 to TRBJ2-1; 13 bases map to TRBD2. The CDR3 is 17 amino acids. Per germline, CDR1 SGHNT and CDR2 YYREEE (reference sequence). The trim removed 4 bases at V and 7 bases at J, leaving 11 bases unmatched. The CDR3: CASSRFLTSGGANEQFF. The DNA for the CDR3 is TGTGCCAGCAGCCGATTTCTTACTAGCGGGGGGGCAAATGAGCAGTTCTTC.